This paragraph covers one T cell receptor beta chain sequence. Germline CDR1 and CDR2: SNHLY and FYNNEI. The V and J ends lost 6 bases and 7 bases respectively, with 9 bases between them. This CDR3 has 12 amino acids. The data were taken from a study of blood T cell repertoires in COVID-19. Background on the study: Samples came from the United States, Italy and Spain, spanning acute and convalescent COVID-19.

In the source study's methods: Estimated nucleated cell counts came from reference gene primer amplification. Only in-frame clones appear in the TCRdb table, and some are missing; sequencing was by immunoSEQ multiplex PCR. Clone size and the V and J calls come from that table; the DNA yielded D and trimming. The sample holds fewer than 95,000 clones, roughly 87% seen once. Sequencing was carried out using peripheral blood. V is TRBV2 and J is TRBJ1-4; D is unresolved. The source of this sequence is a man aged 45 to 65 with acute or convalescent COVID-19. This CDR3 is CASRGGGEKLFF. In nucleotides, the CDR3 is TGTGCCAGCAGAGGAGGCGGTGAAAAACTGTTTTTT.